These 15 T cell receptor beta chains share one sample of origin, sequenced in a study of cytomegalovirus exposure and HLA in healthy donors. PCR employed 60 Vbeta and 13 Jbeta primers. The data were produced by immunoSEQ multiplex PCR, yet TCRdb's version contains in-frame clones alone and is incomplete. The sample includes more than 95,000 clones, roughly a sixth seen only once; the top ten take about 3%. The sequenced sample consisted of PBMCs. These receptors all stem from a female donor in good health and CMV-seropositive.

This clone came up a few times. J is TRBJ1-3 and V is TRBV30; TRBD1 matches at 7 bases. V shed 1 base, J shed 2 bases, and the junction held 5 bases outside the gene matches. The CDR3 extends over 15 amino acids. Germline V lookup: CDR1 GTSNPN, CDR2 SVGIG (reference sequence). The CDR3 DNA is TGTGCCTGGAGTGGACACACAGGGGCTGGAAACACCATATATTTT. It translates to CAWSGHTGAGNTIYF.

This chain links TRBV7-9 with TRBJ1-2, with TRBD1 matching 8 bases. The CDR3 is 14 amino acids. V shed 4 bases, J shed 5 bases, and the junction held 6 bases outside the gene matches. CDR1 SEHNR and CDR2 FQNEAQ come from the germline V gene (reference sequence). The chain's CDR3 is CASSSGQALYGYTF. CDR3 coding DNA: TGTGCCAGCAGCTCGGGACAGGCCCTATATGGCTACACCTTC.

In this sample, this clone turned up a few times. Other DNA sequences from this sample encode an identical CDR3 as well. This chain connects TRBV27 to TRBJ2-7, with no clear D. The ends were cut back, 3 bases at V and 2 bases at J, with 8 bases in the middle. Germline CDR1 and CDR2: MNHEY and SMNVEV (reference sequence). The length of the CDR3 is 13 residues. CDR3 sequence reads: CASSFPGAYEQYF. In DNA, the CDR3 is TGTGCCAGCAGTTTCCCAGGCGCCTACGAGCAGTACTTC.

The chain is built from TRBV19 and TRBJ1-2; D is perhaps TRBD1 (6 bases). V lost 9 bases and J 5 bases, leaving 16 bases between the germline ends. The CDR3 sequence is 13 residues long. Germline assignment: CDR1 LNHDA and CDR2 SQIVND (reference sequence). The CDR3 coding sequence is TGTGCCAGGAGAGGACAGCCACCTTATGGCTACACCTTC. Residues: CARRGQPPYGYTF.

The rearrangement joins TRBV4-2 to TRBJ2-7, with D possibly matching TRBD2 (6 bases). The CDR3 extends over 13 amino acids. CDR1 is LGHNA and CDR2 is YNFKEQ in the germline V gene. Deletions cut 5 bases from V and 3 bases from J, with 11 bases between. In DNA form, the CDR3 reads TGTGCCAGCAGCAGAAACGGGGGCTACGAGCAGTACTTC. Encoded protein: CASSRNGGYEQYF.

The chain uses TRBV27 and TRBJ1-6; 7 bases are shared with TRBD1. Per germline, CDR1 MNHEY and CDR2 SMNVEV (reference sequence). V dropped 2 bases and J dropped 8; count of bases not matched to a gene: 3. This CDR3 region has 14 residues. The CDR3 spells CASSLRTGDSPLHF. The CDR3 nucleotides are TGTGCCAGCAGTTTACGAACAGGGGATTCACCCCTCCACTTT.

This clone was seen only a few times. As DNA, the CDR3 is TGTGCCACCAGCAGCGGACAGGGGGCTCACAATTCACCCCTCCACTTT. Residues: CATSSGQGAHNSPLHF. The chain employs TRBV15 and TRBJ1-6, with 11 bases that match TRBD1. Trimming cost V 3 bases and J 7 bases; bases outside gene matches: 5. The germline V gene has CDR1 LNHNV and CDR2 YYDKDF (reference sequence). This CDR3 is built from 16 residues. Based on the CDR3 plus reference TRBV15 and TRBJ1-6, the full variable domain is DAMVIQNPRYQVTQFGKPVTLSCSQTLNHNVMYWYQQKSSQAPKLLFHYYDKDFNNEADTPDNFQSRRPNTSFCFLDIRSPGLGDTAMYLCATSSGQGAHNSPLHFGNGTRLTVT.

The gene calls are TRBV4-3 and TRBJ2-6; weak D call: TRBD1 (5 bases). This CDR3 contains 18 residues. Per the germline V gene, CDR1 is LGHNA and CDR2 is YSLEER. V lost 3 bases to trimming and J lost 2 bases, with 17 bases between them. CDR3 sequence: CASSHLPKGPTGANVLTF. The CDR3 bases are TGCGCCAGCAGCCACCTCCCTAAGGGGCCAACTGGGGCCAACGTCCTGACTTTC.

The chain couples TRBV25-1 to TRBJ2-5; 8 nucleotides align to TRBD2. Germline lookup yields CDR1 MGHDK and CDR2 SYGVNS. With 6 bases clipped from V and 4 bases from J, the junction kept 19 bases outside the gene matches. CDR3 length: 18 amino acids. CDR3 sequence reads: CASSPSTVGGAFGETQYF. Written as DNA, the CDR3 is TGTGCCAGCAGCCCCTCTACAGTCGGGGGGGCCTTTGGAGAGACCCAGTACTTC.

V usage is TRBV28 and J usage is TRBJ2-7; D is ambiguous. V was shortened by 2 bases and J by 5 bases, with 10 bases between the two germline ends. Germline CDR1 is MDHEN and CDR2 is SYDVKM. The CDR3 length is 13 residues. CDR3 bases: TGTGCCAGCAGTTTAATGTCCTACGACGAGCAGTACTTC. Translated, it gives CASSLMSYDEQYF.

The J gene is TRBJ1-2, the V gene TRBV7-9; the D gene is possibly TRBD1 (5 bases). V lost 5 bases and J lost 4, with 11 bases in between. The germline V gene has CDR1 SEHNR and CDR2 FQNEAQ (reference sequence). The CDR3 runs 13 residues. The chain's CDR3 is CASSPMDIYGYTF. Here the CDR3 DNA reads TGTGCCAGCAGCCCCATGGACATCTATGGCTACACCTTC.

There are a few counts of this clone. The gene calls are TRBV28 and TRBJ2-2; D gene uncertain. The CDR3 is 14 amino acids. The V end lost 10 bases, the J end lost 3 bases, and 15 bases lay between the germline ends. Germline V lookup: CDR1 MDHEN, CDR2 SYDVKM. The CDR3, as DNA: TGTGCCATCAACACCCCCTTTCACACCGGGGAGCTGTTTTTT. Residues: CAINTPFHTGELFF.

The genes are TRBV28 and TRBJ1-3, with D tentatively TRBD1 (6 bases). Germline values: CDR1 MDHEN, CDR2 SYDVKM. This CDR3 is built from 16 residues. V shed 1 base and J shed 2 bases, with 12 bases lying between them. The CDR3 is CASSLYITGTGNTIYF. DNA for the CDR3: TGTGCCAGCAGTTTATACATCACAGGGACTGGAAACACCATATATTTT.

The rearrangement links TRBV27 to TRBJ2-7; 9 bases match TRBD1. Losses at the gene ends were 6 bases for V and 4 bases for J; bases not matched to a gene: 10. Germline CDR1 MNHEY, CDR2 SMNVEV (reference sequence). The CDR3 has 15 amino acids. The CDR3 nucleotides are TGTGCCAGCAGCCGGAAAACAGGGGGCGGGTACGAGCAGTACTTC. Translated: CASSRKTGGGYEQYF.

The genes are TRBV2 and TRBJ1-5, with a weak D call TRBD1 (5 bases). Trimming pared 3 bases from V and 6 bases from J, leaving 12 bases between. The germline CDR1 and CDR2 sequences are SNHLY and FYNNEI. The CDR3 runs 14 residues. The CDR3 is CASSDRVVAQPQHF. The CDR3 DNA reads TGTGCCAGCAGTGACAGGGTTGTGGCTCAGCCCCAGCATTTT.